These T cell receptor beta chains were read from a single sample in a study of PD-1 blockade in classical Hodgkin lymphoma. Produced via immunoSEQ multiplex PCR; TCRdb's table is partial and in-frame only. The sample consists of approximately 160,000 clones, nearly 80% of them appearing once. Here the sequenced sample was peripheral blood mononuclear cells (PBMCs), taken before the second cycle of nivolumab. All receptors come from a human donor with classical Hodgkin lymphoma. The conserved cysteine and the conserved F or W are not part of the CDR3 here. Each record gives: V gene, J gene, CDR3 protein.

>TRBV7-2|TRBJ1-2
ASRSTGSGYT
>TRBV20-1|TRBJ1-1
SARIVTEAF
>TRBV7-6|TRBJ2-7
ASRIAGGYEQY
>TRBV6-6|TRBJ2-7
ASSGRQGLYEQY
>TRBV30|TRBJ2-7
ACNTGLERRYEQY
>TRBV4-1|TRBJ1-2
ASSQDGAGVGYGYT
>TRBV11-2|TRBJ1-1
ASSLSQGGLNTEAF
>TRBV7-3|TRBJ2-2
ASSPYSTGELF
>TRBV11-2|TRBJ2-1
ASRGGFSSYNEQF
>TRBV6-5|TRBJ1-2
ASTDTTNYGYT
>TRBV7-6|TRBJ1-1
ASSLGERAF
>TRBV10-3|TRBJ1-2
AISPGLYGYT
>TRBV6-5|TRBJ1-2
ASSYRMTGTYGYT
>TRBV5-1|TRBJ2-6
ASSLFTPGAGANVLT
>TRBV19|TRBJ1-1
ASSMVGIMNTEAF
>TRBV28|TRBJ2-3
ASSFPNPTDTQY
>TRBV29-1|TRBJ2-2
SVYRANGELF
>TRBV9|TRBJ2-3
ASSVATGTGTSGRESTDTQY
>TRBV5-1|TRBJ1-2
ASSFTGAEYGYT
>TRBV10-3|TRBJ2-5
AISEFGQGETQY
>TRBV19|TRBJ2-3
ASSPRDRFLSDTQY
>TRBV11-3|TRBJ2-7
ASSFSGMSYEQY
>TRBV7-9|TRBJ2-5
ASGIREYQETQY
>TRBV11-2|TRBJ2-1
ASSLSGGASNEQF
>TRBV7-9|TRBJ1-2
ASSSVAGILDGYT
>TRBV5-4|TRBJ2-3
ASSRDRGFEADTQY
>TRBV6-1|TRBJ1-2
ASSEVGRQRGYT
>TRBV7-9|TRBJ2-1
ASSSIQGSDNEQF
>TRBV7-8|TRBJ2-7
ASSLRGTGSYEQY
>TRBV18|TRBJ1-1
ASSPLLNTEAF
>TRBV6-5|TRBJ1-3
ATGQGLWGNTIY
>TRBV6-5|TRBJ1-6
ASRRVRDSPLH
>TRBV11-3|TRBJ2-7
ASSFGDNYEQY
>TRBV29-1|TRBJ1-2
SVAGTGSYGYT
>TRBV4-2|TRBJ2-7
ASSLDRASYEQY
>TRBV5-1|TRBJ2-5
ASSLLAGVQETQY
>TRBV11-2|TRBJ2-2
ASSWGLGNTGELF
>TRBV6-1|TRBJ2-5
ASSVNGQLQETQY
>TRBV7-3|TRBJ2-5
ASRPDREETQY
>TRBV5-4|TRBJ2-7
ASSSGTSIPYEQY
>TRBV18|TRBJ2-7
ASSAAGTSAVAFYEQY
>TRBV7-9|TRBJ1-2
ASRRTALNYGYT
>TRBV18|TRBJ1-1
ASSPGQPNTEAF
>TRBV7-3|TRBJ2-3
ASSPPGTDTQY
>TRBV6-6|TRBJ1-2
ASSYLKDSYGYT
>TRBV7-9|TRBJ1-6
ASSLGGGRSYNSPLH
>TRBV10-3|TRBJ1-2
AIGTGSGYGYT
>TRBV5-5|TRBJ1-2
ASSRAGAGYT
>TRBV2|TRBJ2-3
ASSEGTDTQY
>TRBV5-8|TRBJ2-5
ASSFSGPAETQY
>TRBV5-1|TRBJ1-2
ASSLRSPGYYGYT
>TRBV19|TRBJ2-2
ASSIEASPNTGELF
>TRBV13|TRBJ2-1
ASSLAGQGNNEQF